These 27 T cell receptor beta chains were all obtained from the same sample, sequenced in a study of blood T cell repertoires in COVID-19. This table comes from immunoSEQ multiplex PCR, and its TCRdb copy is limited to in-frame clones, with some not included. In the table there are about 160,000 clones, around 90% of which are singletons. Material for sequencing was peripheral blood. These receptors came from a woman aged 60-75 years who had recovered from COVID-19.

The chain joins TRBV7-2 to TRBJ2-3; D gene uncertain. In germline, CDR1 is SGHTA, CDR2 FQGNSA. Trimming shortened V by 2 bases and J by 0 bases, and 9 bases separated the two germline ends. The CDR3 contains 15 residues. CDR3 amino acids: CASSLLARSTDTQYF. The CDR3 coding sequence is TGTGCCAGCAGCTTACTCGCGAGGAGCACAGATACGCAGTATTTT.

This chain uses TRBV19 with TRBJ2-6; a possible D gene is TRBD1 (5 bases). This CDR3 comprises 17 residues. V was shortened by 2 bases and J by 0 bases, with 11 bases between the two germline ends. Germline CDR1 reads LNHDA; CDR2 reads SQIVND (reference sequence). In DNA, the CDR3 is TGTGCCAGTAGTATAACGCAGGGTAGCTCTGGGGCCAACGTCCTGACTTTC. Amino acid sequence: CASSITQGSSGANVLTF.

This rearrangement joins TRBV7-9 to TRBJ2-3; TRBD2 is a possible D gene (7 bases). Germline CDR1 reads SEHNR; CDR2 reads FQNEAQ (reference sequence). The CDR3 loop spans 14 amino acids. Trimming removed 6 bases from V and 3 bases from J, with 13 bases in between. As DNA, the CDR3 is TGTGCCAGCAGTTGGGGGGGCAGTACAGATACGCAGTATTTT. Its translation is CASSWGGSTDTQYF.

This rearrangement joins TRBV29-1 to TRBJ1-4; D remains unclear. With 3 bases removed from V and 3 bases from J, the gap between germline ends came to 8 bases. The CDR3 sequence is 13 residues long. CDR1 and CDR2 (germline): SQVTM, ANQGSEA. The CDR3 reads CSVDAGPNEKLFF. The CDR3 DNA is TGCAGCGTTGACGCAGGCCCTAATGAAAAACTGTTTTTT.

The rearrangement joins TRBV9 to TRBJ2-5; 14 bases agree with TRBD2. The CDR3 totals 16 residues. Germline V CDR1 and CDR2: SGDLS, YYNGEE. V was pared by 4 bases and J by 5 bases, with 7 bases of the junction left unmatched. CDR3 protein: CASSPRTSGGWETQYF. Written as DNA, the CDR3 is TGTGCCAGCAGCCCTCGGACTAGCGGGGGGTGGGAGACCCAGTACTTC.

This clone has more than one count but fewer than ten. V usage is TRBV6-6 and J usage is TRBJ1-2, with D unclear. The germline CDR1 and CDR2 sequences are MNHNY and SVGAGI (reference sequence). Between the trimmed V and J ends, which lost 5 bases and 2 bases, there was a span of 9 bases. CDR3 size: 13 residues. The CDR3, as DNA: TGTGCCAGCAGTCCCGGTATAAACTATGGCTACACCTTC. This translates into CASSPGINYGYTF.

CDR3 residues: CASSFRAGVIYEQYF. The DNA for the CDR3 is TGTGCCAGCAGTTTCAGGGCAGGGGTTATCTACGAGCAGTACTTC. The chain has TRBV27 and TRBJ2-7; TRBD1 might be the D (6 bases). Germline CDR1 reads MNHEY; CDR2 reads SMNVEV (reference sequence). Trimming stripped 3 bases from V and 3 bases from J, with 15 bases between. The CDR3 has 15 amino acids.

The chain couples TRBV7-2 to TRBJ2-2; D uncertain. CDR3 length equals 14 residues. With 4 bases removed from V and 4 bases from J, the gap between germline ends came to 10 bases. The germline V gene encodes CDR1 SGHTA and CDR2 FQGNSA. The CDR3 DNA follows: TGTGCCAGCAGCTATTACAGAATCACCGGGGAGCTGTTTTTT. Encoded protein: CASSYYRITGELFF.

In its sample, this clone was seen once. V gene TRBV7-2 combines with J gene TRBJ2-2; no clear D gene. Trimming took 2 bases from V and 0 from J, leaving 7 bases between them. This CDR3 is 15 amino acids long. Looked up from germline, CDR1 is SGHTA and CDR2 is FQGNSA. The CDR3 is CASSLSIANTGELFF. CDR3 nucleotides: TGTGCCAGCAGCTTAAGCATCGCGAACACCGGGGAGCTGTTTTTT.

This clone was seen only a few times. This chain joins TRBV28 and TRBJ2-7; 8 positions match TRBD2. Trimming at V came to 4 bases and at J to 8 bases, leaving 13 bases not matched to a gene. The CDR3 has 15 residues. Germline V gene sequence: CDR1 MDHEN, CDR2 SYDVKM. CDR3 sequence (DNA): TGTGCCAGCAGTTCCCCCGGGGGGGGGCTGTGGAAGCAGTACTTC. Protein: CASSSPGGGLWKQYF. Together with reference TRBV28 and TRBJ2-7, the CDR3 gives the full variable domain: DVKVTQSSRYLVKRTGEKVFLECVQDMDHENMFWYRQDPGLGLRLIYFSYDVKMKEKGDIPEGYSVSREKKERFSLILESASTNQTSMYLCASSSPGGGLWKQYFGPGTRLTVT.

The chain employs TRBV12-3 or TRBV12-4 and TRBJ1-2, with D unclear. The CDR3 runs 12 residues. V was shortened by 3 bases and J by 8 bases, with 10 bases between the two germline ends. CDR3 bases: TGTGCCAGCAGTTTGAACAGAATGGGCTACACCTTC. This translates into CASSLNRMGYTF.

This clone appeared once. V gene TRBV5-1 combines with J gene TRBJ1-1, with 11 bases matching TRBD1. After removal of 4 bases from V and 4 bases from J, the junction contained 6 bases not matched to a gene. This CDR3 has 15 amino acids. Germline loops: CDR1 SGHRS, CDR2 YFSETQ. Written as DNA, the CDR3 is TGCGCCAGCAGCCAGGGACAGGGGGATGGCACTGAAGCTTTCTTT. This translates into CASSQGQGDGTEAFF.

The chain links TRBV5-6 to TRBJ1-1, with 10 positions matching TRBD1. The CDR3 covers 17 residues. The trim removed 4 bases at V and 0 bases at J, leaving 9 bases unmatched. Germline loops: CDR1 SGHDT, CDR2 YYEEEE. CDR3 sequence: CASSSPGQGHMNTEAFF. The CDR3 DNA sequence: TGTGCCAGCAGCAGTCCGGGACAGGGGCACATGAACACTGAAGCTTTCTTT.

The V call is TRBV3-1 (or the pseudogene TRBV3-2), the J call TRBJ2-1; possibly TRBD1 for D (5 bases). Germline CDR1 is LGHDT and CDR2 is YNNKEL (reference sequence). Between the trimmed V and J ends, which lost 4 bases and 5 bases, there was a span of 9 bases. CDR3 length equals 13 residues. DNA for the CDR3: TGTGCCAGCAGCCCAGACAGTAACAATGAGCAGTTCTTC. This gives the protein CASSPDSNNEQFF.

The chain employs TRBV11-2 and TRBJ2-1, with D unclear. The CDR3 extends over 15 amino acids. CDR1 is SGHAT and CDR2 is FQNNGV in the germline V gene. The V end was cut by 7 bases, the J end by 0 bases, with 13 bases between. The CDR3 loop is CASTQAPSSYNEQFF. As DNA, the CDR3 is TGTGCCAGCACCCAGGCTCCGAGCTCCTACAATGAGCAGTTCTTC.

The chain carries TRBV6-6 and TRBJ2-7; D call uncertain. V lost 6 bases and J lost 0, with 12 bases in between. Germline CDR1 MNHNY, CDR2 SVGAGI (reference sequence). This CDR3 region has 14 residues. In nucleotides, the CDR3 is TGTGCCAGCAGCACTCGACTCAGCTCCTACGAGCAGTACTTC. It codes for CASSTRLSSYEQYF.

This clone was recorded once. The rearrangement uses TRBV6-5 and TRBJ2-2, with TRBD2 matching 9 bases. V shed 0 bases, J shed 6 bases, and the junction held 5 bases outside the gene matches. This CDR3 is 16 amino acids long. The germline CDR1 and CDR2 sequences are MNHEY and SVGAGI. The CDR3 sequence: CASSYSPSGVAGELFF. DNA of the CDR3: TGTGCCAGCAGTTACTCGCCTAGCGGGGTCGCCGGGGAGCTGTTTTTT.

In its sample, this clone was seen a few times. The chain has TRBV20-1 and TRBJ1-4, with D possibly TRBD1 on 6 matching bases. The germline V gene has CDR1 DFQATT and CDR2 SNEGSKA (reference sequence). V shed 3 bases and J shed 8 bases, with 19 bases lying between them. The CDR3 runs 15 residues. CDR3 DNA sequence: TGCAGTGCTAGTGGTTCGGGACAAGGAATCGAAAAACTGTTTTTT. This gives the protein CSASGSGQGIEKLFF.

The chain employs TRBV28 and TRBJ1-3; D possibly corresponds to TRBD1 (6 bases). V was clipped by 5 bases and J by 0 bases, with 11 bases between them. CDR1 and CDR2 from the germline V gene are MDHEN and SYDVKM. The CDR3 totals 15 residues. CDR3 sequence reads: CASSEQGYSGNTIYF. In DNA form, the CDR3 reads TGTGCCAGCAGTGAACAGGGATACTCTGGAAACACCATATATTTT.

The CDR3: CASSFGQQETQYF. DNA for the CDR3: TGTGCCAGCAGCTTTGGACAGCAAGAGACCCAGTACTTC. The rearrangement uses TRBV7-9 and TRBJ2-5, with TRBD1 as a possible D gene (6 bases). V was shortened by 3 bases and J by 2 bases, with 7 bases between the two germline ends. Germline-derived CDR1 and CDR2 are SEHNR and FQNEAQ (reference sequence). CDR3 size: 13 residues.

About this clone: The junction departs from germline at one end; a sequencing error may be responsible. The chain combines TRBV7-2 with TRBJ2-2, with 8 nucleotides matching TRBD2. The CDR3 is 16 residues long. The germline V gene encodes CDR1 SGHTA and CDR2 FQGNSA. CDR3 bases: TGTGCCAGCAGCCTAGCAGCGGGGGTAGGCACCGGGGAGCTGTTTTTT. It encodes CASSLAAGVGTGELFF.

Written as DNA, the CDR3 is TGTGCCATCAGTGAGTCGAGAGAGCGGGTCATACAAGAGACCCAGTACTTC. The encoded protein is CAISESRERVIQETQYF. The chain has TRBV10-3 and TRBJ2-5, with a tentative D call TRBD2 (6 bases). Germline V gene data show CDR1 as ENHRY and CDR2 as SYGVKD. The CDR3 is made up of 17 amino acids. Trimming pared 0 bases from V and 2 bases from J, leaving 16 bases between.

The rearrangement links TRBV7-9 to TRBJ2-7, with a tentative D call TRBD1 (5 bases). CDR3 length equals 14 residues. V lost 4 bases and J 0 bases, leaving 10 bases between the germline ends. Germline V gives CDR1 SEHNR, CDR2 FQNEAQ (reference sequence). The DNA for the CDR3 is TGTGCCAGCAGCTCTAGACAGTCCTCCTACGAGCAGTACTTC. Its translation is CASSSRQSSYEQYF.

V is TRBV2 and J is TRBJ2-1; possible D gene TRBD1, 6 bases. V shed 6 bases and J shed 4 bases, with 16 bases lying between them. The CDR3 contains 15 residues. From germline, CDR1 is SNHLY and CDR2 FYNNEI. The CDR3 protein is CASRAQGQLYNEQFF. The CDR3 DNA reads as TGTGCCAGCAGAGCACAGGGTCAACTGTACAATGAGCAGTTCTTC. Full variable domain (missing parts from reference TRBV2 and TRBJ2-1): EPEVTQTPSHQVTQMGQEVILRCVPISNHLYFYWYRQILGQKVEFLVSFYNNEISEKSEIFDDQFSVERPDGSNFTLKIRSTKLEDSAMYFCASRAQGQLYNEQFFGPGTRLTVL.

The chain has TRBV10-1 and TRBJ2-3; possibly TRBD2 for D (5 bases). The CDR3 sequence is 12 residues long. V lost 6 bases to trimming and J lost 1 base, with 5 bases between them. Per the germline V gene, CDR1 is WNHNN and CDR2 is SYGVQD (reference sequence). The CDR3 spells CASSGGTDTQYF. CDR3 sequence (DNA): TGCGCCAGCAGCGGGGGCACAGATACGCAGTATTTT.

Note on this clone: Other DNA variants within this sample encode the same CDR3. The chain links TRBV5-1 to TRBJ1-6, with D unresolved. The germline CDR1 and CDR2 sequences are SGHRS and YFSETQ. The CDR3 covers 13 residues. The V end lost 1 base, the J end lost 8 bases, and 7 bases lay between the germline ends. CDR3 residues: CASSLKLDSPLHF. In nucleotides, the CDR3 is TGCGCCAGCAGCTTGAAACTGGATTCACCCCTCCACTTT.

As regards this clone: The same CDR3 arises from other DNA sequences in this sample as well. V and J are TRBV7-8 and TRBJ1-1; tentative D call: TRBD1 (5 bases). This CDR3 has 14 amino acids. From germline, CDR1 is SGHVS and CDR2 FQNEAQ. V was cut by 5 bases and J by 1 base, with 11 bases left in between. CDR3 in DNA: TGTGCCAGCAGCCTTACGGGGGGGAACACTGAAGCTTTCTTT. Its protein is CASSLTGGNTEAFF.